What follows is one T cell receptor (beta chain) and its context. What it binds is not known. The sample belongs to a study of OX40 agonist ivuxolimab in advanced cancers. Across the whole study: One hepatocellular carcinoma and a couple of cutaneous melanoma patients partially responded. Study-level points and caveats: The antigens recognized by the expanded peripheral T cells, that is their antigen specificity, were not determined.

The table came from immunoSEQ multiplex PCR; TCRdb's copy has only in-frame clones and leaves some out. Of 60,000 to 75,000 clones in the sample, 80% to 95% were seen once. The CDR3 is 15 residues long. CDR1 SGHRS and CDR2 YFSETQ come from the germline V gene. Trimming cost V 0 bases and J 8 bases; bases outside gene matches: 5. The V and J genes are TRBV5-1 and TRBJ1-6; 7 positions agree with TRBD1. This sequence was found in an adult with an advanced solid tumor such as melanoma, head and neck, liver or kidney cancer. This material consisted of CD4+ or CD8+ T cells sorted from blood, taken in a trial of the OX40 agonist ivuxolimab. CDR3 amino acids: CASSLGGGADSPLHF. The DNA for the CDR3 is TGCGCCAGCAGCTTGGGAGGGGGCGCCGATTCACCCCTCCACTTT.